The T cell receptor (beta chain) under discussion was sequenced for a study of T cell responses to AZD1222 COVID-19 vaccine (dated by TCRdb to the early 2020s). Concerning the study at large: AZD1222 recipients given second doses at about 4 weeks or at about 12 weeks were pooled, since spike-specific TCR depth and breadth were not found to differ between the two schedules. TCR sequencing covered roughly 230 trial participants: 200 to 220 given two doses of AZD1222 and 26 given two doses of MenACWY control vaccine. Trial participants were enrolled into age subgroups of 18-55, 56-69 and 70-plus years, which contained around 150, 28 and 57 TCR-sequenced participants, respectively. Results and caveats for the whole study, not just this receptor: CD4 TCRs associated with the vaccine covered the entire spike protein, and the dominant responses were in regions 160-218 and 743-854. Conclusions about previously exposed vaccinees were limited because only a handful of AZD1222 recipients were SARS-CoV-2 seropositive at baseline. Participants were mostly white British, with more females than males. The authors suggested clonal diversity may have been underestimated. Spike-specific TCR breadth and depth rose significantly after two AZD1222 doses compared with day 0 and with MenACWY recipients. In the small 56-69-year group, the increase in depth fell short of significance, most likely because of low power. Because no day 14 peak-response samples were available, repertoires were characterized only after the peak T cell response. Nearly half of unique spike-specific TCRs reportedly recognized epitopes outside regions mutated in the B.1.351 and B.1.1.7 variants.

Regarding this clone: This receptor's antigen is unknown. Nothing much larger sits one base from this clone, and base qualities are not available.

The time point label corresponds to: baseline before first vaccination. The vaccinee samples were drawn from two UK trials, COV001 and COV002, one of which was a single-blind randomized controlled phase 2/3 trial testing AZD1222 (ChAdOx1 nCoV-19) in healthy adults. For TCRbeta chain sequencing, PBMC samples were collected from trial participants at day 0 and at day 28 after the second dose. The CDR3 regions of human TCRbeta chains were subjected to immunosequencing. For the original study's pipeline: Repertoire TCRs were checked for matches against a reference library of SARS-CoV-2-specific TCRs that had been generated using the MIRA antigen-specificity platform. Breadth was defined as the fraction of unique TCRs that were SARS-CoV-2-associated, and depth was defined as the fraction of total T cells that were SARS-CoV-2-associated. Using the MIRA data, each spike-specific TCR was mapped to the spike region that the TCR reacts to and placed in a CD4 or CD8 class. Log10-transformed breadth and depth values were compared by one-way ANOVA with Sidak's multiple comparisons tests. TCRdb limited this immuneACCESS table to in-frame rearrangements with V and J called. A share of clones is missing; checked studies link under half to unresolved V genes, and the rest is unexplained. V, J and clone size are those of that table, while D and trimming were read from the DNA. The sample contains approximately 150,000 clones, more than 85% of them found a single time. Jointly, the top ten make up approximately 5% of the sample.

The germline V and J ends show losses of 5 bases and 0 bases respectively, and no gene match explains 4 bases of the junction. From a lookup of the germline V gene (reference sequence), CDR1 and CDR2 are LNHDA and SQIVND. CDR3 length: 14 amino acids, cysteine to phenylalanine. CDR3 DNA only is kept here, 42 bases in frame from base 1. Sample: peripheral blood, taken on day 0 of AZD1222 vaccination. Recombination joined TRBV19 with TRBJ2-7, with 7 bases aligning to TRBD2. This TCR was recovered from an adult in good health. The DNA sequence is as follows: TGTGCCAGTAGTCCCAGCGGGGTCTCCTACGAGCAGTACTTC. Its translation is CASSPSGVSYEQYF.